These 10 T cell receptor beta chains were sequenced from one sample in a study of OX40 agonist ivuxolimab in advanced cancers. Sequenced by immunoSEQ multiplex PCR; TCRdb stores in-frame clones only, minus some. The sample yields roughly 50,000 clones, more than 85% seen once. This specimen consisted of CD4+ or CD8+ T cells sorted from blood, obtained in a trial of the OX40 agonist ivuxolimab. These receptor sequences come from an adult with an advanced solid tumor such as melanoma, head and neck, liver or kidney cancer.

V is TRBV18 and J is TRBJ1-2; 7 bases map to TRBD1. Unmatched junction bases numbered 3, after V lost 3 bases and J lost 2 bases. Looked up from germline, CDR1 is KGHSH and CDR2 is LQKENI. This CDR3 has 14 residues. The CDR3 nucleotides read TGTGCCAGCTCACCGGACAGGAAAAACTATGGCTACACCTTC. Its translation: CASSPDRKNYGYTF.

V gene TRBV6-6 combines with J gene TRBJ2-1; 9 bases align to TRBD1. The germline gives CDR1 MNHNY, CDR2 SVGAGI (reference sequence). V dropped 5 bases and J dropped 8; count of bases not matched to a gene: 4. CDR3 length: 13 amino acids. The DNA of the CDR3 is TGTGCCAGCAGTGCGACAGGGGGGCATGAGCAGTTCTTC. It yields the protein CASSATGGHEQFF.

The V call is TRBV7-2, the J call TRBJ2-2, with 9 bases fitting TRBD2. CDR3 size: 16 residues. Germline values: CDR1 SGHTA, CDR2 FQGNSA. J lost 5 bases, V lost 5 bases, and 9 bases had no gene match. In DNA, the CDR3 is TGTGCCAGCAGCCGGCGGGGGGGCGCAGGTACCGGGGAGCTGTTTTTT. This encodes CASSRRGGAGTGELFF.

The CDR3 sequence: CASSPLSGEGGYTF. CDR3 in DNA: TGTGCCAGCTCACCACTCTCGGGGGAAGGAGGCTACACCTTC. V is TRBV18 and J is TRBJ1-2; perhaps TRBD1 as D (5 bases). V lost 1 base and J 8 bases, leaving 14 bases between the germline ends. The germline V gene has CDR1 KGHSH and CDR2 LQKENI. This CDR3 has 14 amino acids.

The gene calls are TRBV11-3 and TRBJ2-1; D might be TRBD1 or TRBD2, each matching 5 bases. V was pared by 5 bases and J by 3 bases, with 20 bases between. The CDR3 sequence is 17 residues long. Germline V CDR1 and CDR2: SGHNT, YENEEA. In nucleotides, the CDR3 is TGTGCCAGCAGCCAGGGAGTTGGTTCCGGACACTACAATGAGCAGTTCTTC. Translating it yields CASSQGVGSGHYNEQFF.

In its sample, this clone is medium-sized. The J gene is TRBJ1-4, the V gene TRBV5-1, with TRBD1 as a possible D gene (5 bases). Looked up from germline, CDR1 is SGHRS and CDR2 is YFSETQ. V was shortened by 4 bases and J by 6 bases, with 13 bases between the two germline ends. This CDR3 is 14 amino acids long. The CDR3 DNA is TGCGCCAGCAGCACCGGGGCCTCCCATGAAAAACTGTTTTTT. Its protein product is CASSTGASHEKLFF.

This chain connects TRBV15 to TRBJ1-1, with a possible D match to TRBD1 (5 bases). CDR1 and CDR2 from the germline V gene are LNHNV and YYDKDF (reference sequence). Trimming removed 0 bases from V and 1 base from J, with 9 bases in between. The CDR3 totals 15 residues. The CDR3 loop is CATSRDHTGNTEAFF. CDR3 DNA sequence: TGTGCCACCAGCAGAGATCATACAGGGAACACTGAAGCTTTCTTT.

This clone came up once. CDR3: CASSPDLGRGNQPQHF. The CDR3 coding sequence is TGTGCCAGCTCACCAGATTTAGGCAGGGGCAATCAGCCCCAGCATTTT. This rearrangement joins TRBV18 to TRBJ1-5; a possible D gene is TRBD1 (5 bases). This CDR3 region has 16 residues. Germline CDR1 reads KGHSH; CDR2 reads LQKENI. V was cut by 2 bases and J by 2 bases, with 13 bases left in between.

CDR3 sequence reads: CASGYRDRGLNTEAFF. CDR3 DNA: TGTGCTAGTGGCTACCGGGACAGGGGGTTAAACACTGAAGCTTTCTTT. The chain recombines TRBV12-5 with TRBJ1-1, with 11 bases fitting TRBD1. Germline CDR1 LGHNT, CDR2 FRNRAP. J gave up 2 bases and V 6 bases, and 8 bases lay outside the gene matches. This CDR3 spans 16 amino acids.

This chain links TRBV10-3 with TRBJ1-3; possibly TRBD1 for D (5 bases). The CDR3 loop spans 16 amino acids. V lost 4 bases, J lost 0 bases, and 13 bases lay in between. The V gene's germline CDR1 is ENHRY and CDR2 SYGVKD. CDR3: CAISGGSLLSGNTIYF. The CDR3 DNA reads as TGTGCCATCAGTGGGGGGTCTCTCCTCTCTGGAAACACCATATATTTT.